Shown below are 21 T cell receptor beta chains from a single sample sequenced in a study of T cells after yellow fever vaccination. Each CDR3 protein gets one entry after TCRdb re-called the 5' RACE reads with MiXCR. The sample has approximately 550,000 distinct CDR3 sequences, roughly a fifth seen once. The specimen comprised PBMCs, sampled 15 days after the yellow fever booster vaccination. The receptors shown here come from a man aged 30-40 years who received the YFV17D yellow fever vaccine.

The chain joins TRBV12-3 or TRBV12-4 to TRBJ2-5, with 7 bases aligning to TRBD2. Unmatched junction bases numbered 8, after V lost 5 bases and J lost 5 bases. The CDR3 has 14 residues. The CDR3 is CASSPGGSEETQYF. In nucleotides, the CDR3 is TGTGCCAGCAGTCCGGGGGGTAGCGAGGAGACCCAGTACTTC.

This clonotype was found a few times. The chain carries TRBV7-8 and TRBJ2-3, with a possible D match to TRBD2 (6 bases). The ends were cut back, 5 bases at V and 10 bases at J, with 13 bases in the middle. The CDR3 contains 12 residues. Germline-derived CDR1 and CDR2 are SGHVS and FQNEAQ. DNA for the CDR3: TGTGCCAGCAGCCATAGGAGGGTAGCGCAGTATTTT. This translates into CASSHRRVAQYF.

This clonotype was seen once. The J gene is TRBJ2-5, the V gene TRBV5-1, with 10 bases that match TRBD2. Germline loops: CDR1 SGHRS, CDR2 YFSETQ. The CDR3 is 17 residues long. V trimming: 0 bases; J trimming: 5 bases; junction bases outside the gene matches: 10. The CDR3 DNA reads as TGCGCCAGCAGCTTGGCTCCGGGACTAGCGAGGGGGGAGACCCAGTACTTC. Protein: CASSLAPGLARGETQYF.

This chain uses TRBV20-1 with TRBJ2-3, with D perhaps matching TRBD2 (5 bases). The V gene's germline CDR1 is DFQATT and CDR2 SNEGSKA (reference sequence). CDR3 length equals 12 residues. V lost 5 bases and J 6 bases, leaving 12 bases between the germline ends. The CDR3 bases are TGCAGTGCTCCAAGGACTGGGGATACGCAGTATTTT. This gives the protein CSAPRTGDTQYF.

In the case of this clonotype: One end of the junction fails to match germline, which may point to a read error. The V gene is TRBV12-3 or TRBV12-4, the J gene TRBJ1-4; a possible D gene is TRBD1 (5 bases). The CDR3 is 12 amino acids. CDR3 loop: CASSLPPGRDHF. In DNA, the CDR3 is TGTGCCAGCAGTTTACCCCCGGGACGGGACCATTTT.

This clonotype was seen ten or more times. The gene calls are TRBV15 and TRBJ2-5; the D gene is possibly TRBD2 (6 bases). Germline assignment: CDR1 LNHNV and CDR2 YYDKDF (reference sequence). Between the trimmed V and J ends, which lost 0 bases and 5 bases, there was a span of 13 bases. This CDR3 spans 15 amino acids. CDR3 residues: CATSRDQAGWETQYF. The CDR3 DNA follows: TGTGCCACCAGCAGAGATCAGGCGGGATGGGAGACCCAGTACTTC.

This clonotype was counted at least ten times. CDR3 sequence (DNA): TGCAGTGCTAGATCCAACCCCCCGTTCTTC. Protein: CSARSNPPFF. This chain joins TRBV20-1 and TRBJ2-1; D is unclear. The germline V gene has CDR1 DFQATT and CDR2 SNEGSKA (reference sequence). The CDR3 runs to 10 residues. The V end lost 2 bases, the J end lost 15 bases, and 11 bases lay between the germline ends.

This clonotype was found a few times. DNA of the CDR3: TGTGCCAGCAGCTTCGGGGGAGGGGTCGCCGGGGAGCTGTTTTTT. This translates into CASSFGGGVAGELFF. The rearrangement joins TRBV5-4 to TRBJ2-2; 7 bases are shared with TRBD2. Germline V gene data show CDR1 as SGHNT and CDR2 as YYREEE (reference sequence). V dropped 2 bases and J dropped 6; count of bases not matched to a gene: 7. This CDR3 comprises 15 residues.

This clonotype was detected a few times. The genes are TRBV20-1 and TRBJ2-3, with 9 bases matching TRBD2. Germline lookup yields CDR1 DFQATT and CDR2 SNEGSKA (reference sequence). The CDR3 runs to 16 residues. With V trimmed by 0 bases and J by 1 base, 5 bases remained unmatched. The CDR3 coding sequence is TGCAGTGCTAGAGATATAGCGGGAGAAGGCACAGATACGCAGTATTTT. The encoded protein is CSARDIAGEGTDTQYF.

In its sample, this clonotype was seen a few times. DNA for the CDR3: TGTGCCAGCAGCTTAAGTTACCGGGGTAATGAGCAGTTCTTC. Its translation is CASSLSYRGNEQFF. This chain uses TRBV7-2 with TRBJ2-1; D possibly corresponds to TRBD2 (5 bases). V lost 2 bases and J 7 bases, leaving 12 bases between the germline ends. Looked up from germline, CDR1 is SGHTA and CDR2 is FQGNSA. The CDR3 spans 14 residues.

This clonotype was seen a handful of times. The CDR3, as DNA: TGTGCCAGCAGCTTAGTGGCTGGGTCGCCCCAGCATTTT. This gives the protein CASSLVAGSPQHF. The J gene is TRBJ1-5, the V gene TRBV7-2, with D unresolved. The CDR3 loop spans 13 amino acids. The V end was cut by 1 base, the J end by 9 bases, with 10 bases between. The germline CDR1 and CDR2 sequences are SGHTA and FQGNSA. Complete variable domain (other parts from reference TRBV7-2 and TRBJ1-5): GAGVSQSPSNKVTEKGKDVELRCDPISGHTALYWYRQSLGQGLEFLIYFQGNSAPDKSGLPSDRFSAERTGGSVSTLTIQRTQQEDSAVYLCASSLVAGSPQHFGDGTRLSIL.

This clonotype has just a few counts. CDR3 DNA: TGCAGTGCTAGTCCCCGGACAGGGAAAAGGACAGATACGCAGTATTTT. It specifies CSASPRTGKRTDTQYF. This chain uses TRBV20-1 with TRBJ2-3, with 8 bases matching TRBD1. This CDR3 contains 16 residues. With V trimmed by 3 bases and J by 3 bases, 11 bases remained unmatched. CDR1 is DFQATT and CDR2 is SNEGSKA in the germline V gene (reference sequence).

V and J are TRBV29-1 and TRBJ2-7; perhaps TRBD1 as D (6 bases). This CDR3 is 13 amino acids long. Germline V gives CDR1 SQVTM, CDR2 ANQGSEA. The V end was cut by 5 bases, the J end by 3 bases, with 14 bases between. DNA for the CDR3: TGCAGCGTTCCAGGACAGCATCGCTACGAGCAGTACTTC. The encoded protein is CSVPGQHRYEQYF.

This clonotype turned up a few times. This chain connects TRBV6-5 to TRBJ2-7, with D perhaps matching TRBD1 (6 bases). V lost 0 bases and J 3 bases, leaving 12 bases between the germline ends. CDR1 is MNHEY, CDR2 SVGAGI, per germline. The CDR3 has 15 amino acids. The CDR3: CASSYSGHRGYEQYF. As DNA, the CDR3 is TGTGCCAGCAGTTACTCGGGACACCGGGGCTACGAGCAGTACTTC.

This clonotype has a handful of counts. V gene TRBV29-1 combines with J gene TRBJ2-7; a weak D match, TRBD2 (6 bases). The CDR3 consists of 12 residues. Trimming cost V 4 bases and J 1 base, with 8 bases left between them. Germline V gene data show CDR1 as SQVTM and CDR2 as ANQGSEA. The CDR3 here is CSVGGDSYEQYF. CDR3 bases: TGCAGCGTTGGCGGGGATTCCTACGAGCAGTACTTC.

This chain connects TRBV28 to TRBJ1-2, with TRBD1 matching over 7 bases. The CDR3 is 14 amino acids. Per germline, CDR1 MDHEN and CDR2 SYDVKM. Losses at the gene ends were 7 bases for V and 1 base for J; bases not matched to a gene: 6. The chain's CDR3 is CASTAGGYNYGYTF. Here the CDR3 DNA reads TGTGCCAGCACCGCAGGGGGATATAACTATGGCTACACCTTC.

This chain connects TRBV18 to TRBJ2-3; D is ambiguous. Germline assignment: CDR1 KGHSH and CDR2 LQKENI. Trimming stripped 2 bases from V and 1 base from J, with 4 bases between. This CDR3 has 13 residues. The DNA of the CDR3 is TGTGCCAGCTCACCATCGCGCACAGATACGCAGTATTTT. Encoded protein: CASSPSRTDTQYF.

The chain carries TRBV24-1 and TRBJ1-5; D perhaps matches TRBD1 (5 bases). Germline CDR1 reads KGHDR; CDR2 reads SFDVKD. The V gene lost 3 bases and the J gene lost 0 bases, with 8 bases spanning the gap. This CDR3 contains 15 residues. CDR3 protein: CATSDGGHSNQPQHF. The CDR3 DNA is TGTGCCACCAGTGATGGCGGACATAGCAATCAGCCCCAGCATTTT.

Only a few counts were recorded for this clonotype. This chain links TRBV7-6 with TRBJ2-7; 16 positions match TRBD2. Germline lookup yields CDR1 SGHVS and CDR2 FNYEAQ. J gave up 0 bases and V 5 bases, and 13 bases lay outside the gene matches. The CDR3 sequence is 20 residues long. CDR3 DNA sequence: TGTGCCAGCAGCGAAGAGCCGGGACTAGCGGGAGGGCCCTTCTCCTACGAGCAGTACTTC. Amino acid sequence: CASSEEPGLAGGPFSYEQYF. Full variable domain (rest looked up from reference TRBV7-6 and TRBJ2-7): GAGVSQSPRYKVTKRGQDVALRCDPISGHVSLYWYRQALGQGPEFLTYFNYEAQQDKSGLPNDRFSAERPEGSISTLTIQRTEQRDSAMYRCASSEEPGLAGGPFSYEQYFGPGTRLTVT.

Only a few counts were recorded for this clonotype. This chain connects TRBV19 to TRBJ2-1; D unresolved. This CDR3 region has 16 residues. CDR1 and CDR2 (germline): LNHDA, SQIVND (reference sequence). Trimming left V 7 bases short and J 0 bases short, with 16 bases between. CDR3 in DNA: TGTGCCAGTACCGTCGCGGTTACGAGCTCCTACAATGAGCAGTTCTTC. It specifies CASTVAVTSSYNEQFF.

The rearrangement uses TRBV5-5 and TRBJ1-6; D not resolved. V dropped 0 bases and J dropped 6 bases, with 10 bases sitting between them. The germline gives CDR1 SGHKS, CDR2 YYEKEE (reference sequence). CDR3 size: 15 residues. CDR3: CASSLGVNGNSPLHF. CDR3 nucleotides: TGTGCCAGCAGCTTGGGGGTCAATGGTAATTCACCCCTCCACTTT.